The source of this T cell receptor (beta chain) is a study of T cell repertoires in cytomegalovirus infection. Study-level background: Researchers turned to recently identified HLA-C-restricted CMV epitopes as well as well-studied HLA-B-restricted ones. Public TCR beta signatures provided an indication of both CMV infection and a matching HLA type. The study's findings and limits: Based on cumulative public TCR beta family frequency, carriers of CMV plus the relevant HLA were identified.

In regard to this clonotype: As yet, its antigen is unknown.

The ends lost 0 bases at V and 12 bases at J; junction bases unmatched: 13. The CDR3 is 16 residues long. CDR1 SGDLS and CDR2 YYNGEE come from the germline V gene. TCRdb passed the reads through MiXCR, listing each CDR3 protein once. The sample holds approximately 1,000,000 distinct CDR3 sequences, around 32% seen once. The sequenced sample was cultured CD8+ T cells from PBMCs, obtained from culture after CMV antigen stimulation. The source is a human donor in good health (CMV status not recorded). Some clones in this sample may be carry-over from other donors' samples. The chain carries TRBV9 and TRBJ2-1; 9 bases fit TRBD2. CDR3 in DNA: TGTGCCAGCAGCGTAGCGGGACTAGCCTCGGATATGGGGCAGTTCTTC. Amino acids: CASSVAGLASDMGQFF. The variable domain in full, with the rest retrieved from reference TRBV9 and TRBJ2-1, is DSGVTQTPKHLITATGQRVTLRCSPRSGDLSVYWYQQSLDQGLQFLIQYYNGEERAKGNILERFSAQQFPDLHSELNLSSLELGDSALYFCASSVAGLASDMGQFFGPGTRLTVL.